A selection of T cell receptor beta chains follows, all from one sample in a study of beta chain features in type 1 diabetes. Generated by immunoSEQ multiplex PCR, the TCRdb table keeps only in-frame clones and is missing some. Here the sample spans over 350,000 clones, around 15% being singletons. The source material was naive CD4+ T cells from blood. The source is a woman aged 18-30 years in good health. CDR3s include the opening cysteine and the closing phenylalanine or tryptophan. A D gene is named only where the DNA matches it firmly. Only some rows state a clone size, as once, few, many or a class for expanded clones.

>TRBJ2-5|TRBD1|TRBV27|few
TGTGCCAGCAGGGTGACAGGGAGCGGACAAGAGACCCAGTACTTC
CASRVTGSGQETQYF
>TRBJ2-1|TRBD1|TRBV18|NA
TGTGCCAGCTCACCGGCCCAGGGGGCTGTGCAGTTCTTC
CASSPAQGAVQFF
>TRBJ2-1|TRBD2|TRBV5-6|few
TGTGCCAGCAGCTTGCAGGGTCTAGCGGGAGGGTACAATGAGCAGTTCTTC
CASSLQGLAGGYNEQFF
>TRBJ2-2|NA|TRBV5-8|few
TGTGCCAGCAGCTCGGGGGGCGCGGTCGGGGAGCTGTTTTTT
CASSSGGAVGELFF
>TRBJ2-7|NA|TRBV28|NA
TGTGCCGCTGCAGGACTATTATACGAGCAGTACTTC
CAAAGLLYEQYF
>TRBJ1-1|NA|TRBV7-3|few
TGTGCCAGCAGCCGGGAACCGAACACTGAAGCTTTCTTT
CASSREPNTEAFF
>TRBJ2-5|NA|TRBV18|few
TGTGCCAGCTCACCACTCCAGTCCAGGGGACAAGAGACCCAGTACTTC
CASSPLQSRGQETQYF
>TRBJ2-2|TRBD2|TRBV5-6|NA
TGTGCCAGCATTTTTAGTAGCGGGGTCAACACCGGGGAGCTGTTTTTT
CASIFSSGVNTGELFF
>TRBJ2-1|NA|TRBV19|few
TGTGCCAGTACCGCCCTAACCAACTCCTACAATGAGCAGTTCTTC
CASTALTNSYNEQFF
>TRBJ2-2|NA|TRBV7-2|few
TGTGCCAGCAGCGTACAGGGACGTCGCACCGGGGAGCTGTTTTTT
CASSVQGRRTGELFF
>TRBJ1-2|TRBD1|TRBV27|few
TGTGCCAGCAGACCCCGACAGGGTAGCTATGGCTACACCTTC
CASRPRQGSYGYTF
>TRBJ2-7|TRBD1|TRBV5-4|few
TGTGCCAGCAGCTTAGTCCGGGACAGCTACGAGCAGTACTTC
CASSLVRDSYEQYF
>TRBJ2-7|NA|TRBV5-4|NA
TGTGCCAGCAGCTTGGCCGGAAACAGTGCCTACGAGCAGTACTTC
CASSLAGNSAYEQYF
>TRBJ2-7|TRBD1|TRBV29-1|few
TGCAGCGTTGCGGGACAGACCTACGAGCAGTACTTC
CSVAGQTYEQYF
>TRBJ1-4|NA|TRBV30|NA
TGTGCCTGGTCCCCAGGGGAAAAACTGTTTTTT
CAWSPGEKLFF
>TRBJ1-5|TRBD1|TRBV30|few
TGTGCCTGGGCCAGGGAACAGGGGTTGAGGCCCCAGCATTTT
CAWAREQGLRPQHF
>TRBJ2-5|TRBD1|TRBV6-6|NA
TGTGCCAGCAGTTACGGGGGACAGGGTGGCGAGACCCAGTACTTC
CASSYGGQGGETQYF
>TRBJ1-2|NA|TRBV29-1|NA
TGCAGCGTGGACAACCAGGGGAACCATAACTATGGCTACACCTTC
CSVDNQGNHNYGYTF
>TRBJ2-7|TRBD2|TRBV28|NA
TGTGCCAGCAGTCTTGGACTAGCGGGGGCGGCGTACTTC
CASSLGLAGAAYF
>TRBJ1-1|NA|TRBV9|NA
TGTGCCAGCAGCGTAGTTTCGGGAGACACTGAAGCTTTCTTT
CASSVVSGDTEAFF
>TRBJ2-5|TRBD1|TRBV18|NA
TGTGCCAGCTCACCAATGGGACAGAGACAAGAGACCCAGTACTTC
CASSPMGQRQETQYF
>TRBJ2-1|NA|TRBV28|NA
TGTGCCAGCAGTTTTCCGGATGAGCAGTTCTTC
CASSFPDEQFF
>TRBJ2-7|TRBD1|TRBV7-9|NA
TGTGCCAGCAGCTTAGGAGGGGGCGCCGGGCAGTACTTC
CASSLGGGAGQYF
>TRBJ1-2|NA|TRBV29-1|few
TGCAGCGTTGCTAGTGGCTACACCTTC
CSVASGYTF
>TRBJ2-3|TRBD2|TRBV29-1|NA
TGCAGTGGGGGGGGTTTCACAGATACGCAGTATTTT
CSGGGFTDTQYF
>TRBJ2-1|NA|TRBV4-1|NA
TGCGCCAGCAGCCAAGAAGGGAGCTCCTACAATGAGCAGTTCTTC
CASSQEGSSYNEQFF
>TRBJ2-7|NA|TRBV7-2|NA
TGTGCCAGCAGCTTTAGATTTGCCGGGCAGTACTTC
CASSFRFAGQYF
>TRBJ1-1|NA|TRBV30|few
TGTGCCTGGAGTTCTGGACTTCGCCCGGGGGCTGAAGCTTTCTTT
CAWSSGLRPGAEAFF
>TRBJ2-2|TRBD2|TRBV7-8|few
TGTGCCAGCAGCCTCTGGACTAGTACGGGCGGGGAGCTGTTTTTT
CASSLWTSTGGELFF
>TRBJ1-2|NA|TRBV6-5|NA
TGTGCCAGCAGTTACTCGAGAGAAAACTATGGCTACACCTTC
CASSYSRENYGYTF
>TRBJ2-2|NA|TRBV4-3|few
TGCGCCAGCAGCCCCTTTTCCGGGGAGCTGTTTTTT
CASSPFSGELFF
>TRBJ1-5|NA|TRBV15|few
TGTGCCACCAGCAGAGCCAGGGTTAGGGATCAGCCCCAGCATTTT
CATSRARVRDQPQHF
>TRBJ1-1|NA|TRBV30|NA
TGTGCCTGGATCGGGTCGAGGTTGACTTTCTTT
CAWIGSRLTFF
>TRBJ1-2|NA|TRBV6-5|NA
TGTGCCAGCAGTTACTCGATCAGGGGTTCTAACTATGGCTACACCTTC
CASSYSIRGSNYGYTF
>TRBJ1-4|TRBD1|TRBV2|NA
TGTGCCAGCAGTAGACAGGGAGTGGGAGAAAAACTGTTTTTT
CASSRQGVGEKLFF
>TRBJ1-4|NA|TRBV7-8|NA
TGTGCCAGCAGCCCAGACCGGTGGACAGTGTGGGAAAAACTGTTTTTT
CASSPDRWTVWEKLFF
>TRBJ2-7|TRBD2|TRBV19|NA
TGTGCCAGCAAGTTACTAGCGGGCTCCTACGAGCAGTACTTC
CASKLLAGSYEQYF
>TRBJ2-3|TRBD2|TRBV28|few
TGTGCCAGCAGGCTAGCGGGGAGCACAGATACGCAGTATTTT
CASRLAGSTDTQYF
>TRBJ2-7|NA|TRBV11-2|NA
TGTGCCAGCAGCCTGTGGAGCGAGCAGTACTTC
CASSLWSEQYF
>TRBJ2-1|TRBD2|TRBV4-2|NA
TGTGCCAGCAGCCGACGAACCGGCGGGAGTTCGGGCAATGAGCAGTTCTTC
CASSRRTGGSSGNEQFF
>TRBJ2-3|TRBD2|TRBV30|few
TGTGCCTGGACCGGACTAGCGGGAGGAACTAGCACAGATACGCAGTATTTT
CAWTGLAGGTSTDTQYF
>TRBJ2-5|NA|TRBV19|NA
TGTGCCAGTAGTATAAATACACCGGGATTAGAGACCCAGTACTTC
CASSINTPGLETQYF
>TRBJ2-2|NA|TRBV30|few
TGTGCCTGCCAACCCGGGGTCGCGAACACCGGGGAGCTGTTTTTT
CACQPGVANTGELFF
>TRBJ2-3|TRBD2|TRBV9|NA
TGTGCCAGCAGCGTAGTGGGACTAGCGGGAGGGCCGCGGAGCACAGATACGCAGTATTTT
CASSVVGLAGGPRSTDTQYF
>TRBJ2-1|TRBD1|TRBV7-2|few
TGTGCCAGCAGCTTAGGACAGGGATACAATGAGCAGTTCTTC
CASSLGQGYNEQFF
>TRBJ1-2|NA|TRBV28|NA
TGTGCCAGCAGTTTACTTCAGGGGCCGAAACTAAACTATGGCTACACCTTC
CASSLLQGPKLNYGYTF
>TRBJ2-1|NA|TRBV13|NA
TGTGCCAGCAGCTTAGACAGGAGCTCCTACAATGAGCAGTTCTTC
CASSLDRSSYNEQFF
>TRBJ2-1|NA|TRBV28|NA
TGTGCCAGCAGAATCGGAGGCCCCTACAATGAGCAGTTCTTC
CASRIGGPYNEQFF
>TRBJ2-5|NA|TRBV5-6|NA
TGTGCCAGCAGCTTGAGAAACGGTCAAGAGACCCAGTACTTC
CASSLRNGQETQYF